The source of this T cell receptor beta chain is a study of blood T cell repertoires in COVID-19. About the research overall: The analysed material was cDNA or gDNA that came from T cells, B-cell-depleted T cells, or PBMCs.

V was shortened by 7 bases and J by 0 bases, with 9 bases between the two germline ends. This CDR3 comprises 14 residues. In germline, CDR1 is MNHEY, CDR2 SVGAGI. Only in-frame clones appear in the TCRdb table, and some are missing; sequencing was by immunoSEQ multiplex PCR. The repertoire holds roughly 250,000 clones, 75% to 85% seen once, with around 12% in the top ten. Material: peripheral blood. The clonotype originates from a woman between 55 and 75 years old with active or convalescent COVID-19. The gene calls are TRBV6-5 and TRBJ1-4; D unresolved. CDR3 DNA sequence: TGTGCCAGCACCGTTACTGCAACTAATGAAAAACTGTTTTTT. It specifies CASTVTATNEKLFF.